This TCR beta chain was sequenced in a study of T cell responses to AZD1222 COVID-19 vaccine. Study-level points and caveats: Clonal diversity was possibly underestimated, and white British individuals and females predominated among donors. Vaccine-associated CD4 TCRs spanned spike, dominant at 160-218 and 743-854. Every sample of the repertoires postdated the peak T cell response. After two AZD1222 doses, spike-specific TCR breadth and depth rose versus day 0.

This table comes from immunoSEQ multiplex PCR, and its TCRdb copy is limited to in-frame clones, with some not included. The table lists over 150,000 clones, about 92% of them singletons. A note on this clone: Its specificity is unknown.

Germline CDR1 LGHNA, CDR2 YSLEER. V lost 3 bases, J lost 3 bases, and 3 bases stayed unmatched. The length of the CDR3 is 14 residues. The chain recombines TRBV4-3 with TRBJ2-7, with 9 bases that match TRBD1. This TCR was sampled from an adult in good health. This specimen was peripheral blood, taken on day 0 of AZD1222 vaccination. CDR3 in amino acids: CASSQGQGDYEQYF. The CDR3 bases are TGCGCCAGCAGCCAGGGACAGGGCGACTACGAGCAGTACTTC.